The 19 T cell receptor beta chains below all came from one sample that was sequenced in a study of cytomegalovirus exposure and HLA in healthy donors (dated by TCRdb to about 2017). Receptor amplification or capture employed the immunoSEQ multiplex PCR assay. For the multiplex PCR, a mixture combining 60 forward primers for TCR Vbeta segments and 13 reverse primers for TCR Jbeta segments was used. The table comes from immuneACCESS by way of TCRdb, which keeps in-frame sequences with V and J called. Part of the clones is missing from these tables; in studies checked, under half for an unresolved V gene and the rest for unknown reasons. In this sample the table shows about 160,000 clones, about 81% of which occur a single time. The leading ten clones occupy roughly 0.99% of the sample. The sequencing input was PBMCs. These receptors came from a girl aged 2 to 10 in good health and CMV-seropositive.

The DNA of the CDR3 is TGTGCCTGGAGTAGCCTGGACAGGGCCAGCTACACCTTC. Translated, it gives CAWSSLDRASYTF. V gene TRBV30 combines with J gene TRBJ1-2, with 8 bases matching TRBD1. V was pared by 2 bases and J by 9 bases, with 8 bases of the junction left unmatched. This CDR3 has 13 amino acids. CDR1 is GTSNPN, CDR2 SVGIG, per germline (reference sequence).

This clone was detected only once. CDR3 DNA: TGCGCCAGCAGCCAAGCACTAGCGGGAAATATAGCCAAAAACATTCAGTACTTC. The encoded protein is CASSQALAGNIAKNIQYF. The rearrangement uses TRBV4-1 and TRBJ2-4, with TRBD2 matching 10 bases. The CDR3 spans 18 residues. Germline values: CDR1 MGHRA, CDR2 YSYEKL. The ends lost 1 base at V and 0 bases at J; junction bases unmatched: 6.

The chain carries TRBV7-9 and TRBJ1-1, with TRBD1 identical over 7 bases. The germline V gene encodes CDR1 SEHNR and CDR2 FQNEAQ (reference sequence). The CDR3 covers 14 residues. Unmatched junction bases numbered 5, after V lost 6 bases and J lost 1 base. The CDR3 nucleotides read TGTGCCAGCAGTCCAGGGGGACCGAACACTGAAGCTTTCTTT. This codes for CASSPGGPNTEAFF.

This clone was seen just once. V is TRBV10-2 and J is TRBJ1-3, with TRBD1 matching 7 bases. CDR3 length equals 17 residues. CDR1 and CDR2 (germline): WSHSY, SAAADI. V was pared by 6 bases and J by 0 bases, with 11 bases of the junction left unmatched. The CDR3 nucleotides read TGCGCCAGCAGCCCCGGGACAGTTCTTTTCTCTGGAAACACCATATATTTT. It specifies CASSPGTVLFSGNTIYF.

The chain has TRBV5-5 and TRBJ2-2; 12 bases line up with TRBD2. The CDR3 is 17 residues long. The germline gives CDR1 SGHKS, CDR2 YYEKEE (reference sequence). Germline trimming cut 5 bases from V and 0 bases from J; bases unmatched to any gene: 5. The CDR3 here is CASSYRLAGANTGELFF. For the CDR3, the DNA is TGTGCCAGCAGTTACAGACTAGCGGGAGCGAACACCGGGGAGCTGTTTTTT.

This chain connects TRBV7-9 to TRBJ2-5, with 9 nucleotides matching TRBD1. With V trimmed by 5 bases and J by 3 bases, 4 bases remained unmatched. The CDR3 extends over 14 amino acids. Germline assignment: CDR1 SEHNR and CDR2 FQNEAQ (reference sequence). In nucleotides, the CDR3 is TGTGCCAGCAGCGGAGGGACAGGGAAAGAGACCCAGTACTTC. Its protein product is CASSGGTGKETQYF.

For this clone: Other nucleotide sequences from this sample produce the same CDR3. The chain links TRBV4-1 to TRBJ2-2, with 12 nucleotides matching TRBD2. Germline-derived CDR1 and CDR2 are MGHRA and YSYEKL. The CDR3 covers 15 residues. With V trimmed by 3 bases and J by 4 bases, 0 bases remained unmatched. CDR3 region: CASSQGLAGTGELFF. CDR3 nucleotides: TGCGCCAGCAGCCAGGGACTAGCGGGCACCGGGGAGCTGTTTTTT.

This chain joins TRBV4-1 and TRBJ2-5, with D maybe TRBD2 (6 bases). The V end lost 0 bases, the J end lost 2 bases, and 10 bases lay between the germline ends. CDR1 is MGHRA, CDR2 YSYEKL, per germline. The CDR3 consists of 15 residues. This CDR3 is CASSQDAGGQETQYF. DNA for the CDR3: TGCGCCAGCAGCCAAGATGCCGGGGGACAAGAGACCCAGTACTTC.

The V call is TRBV30, the J call TRBJ1-2; 9 bases are shared with TRBD1. There are 12 residues in the CDR3. Germline lookup yields CDR1 GTSNPN and CDR2 SVGIG (reference sequence). The junction had 3 bases not matched to a gene; V was cut back by 2 bases and J by 8 bases. The CDR3 DNA follows: TGTGCCTGGAGTCCCACAGGGGGCGGCTACACCTTC. This sequence encodes CAWSPTGGGYTF.

The CDR3: CASIPASGYGRTSDNEQFF. For the CDR3, the DNA is TGTGCCAGCATTCCTGCTAGCGGGTACGGAAGGACCTCGGACAATGAGCAGTTCTTC. This sequence joins TRBV2 and TRBJ2-1; 8 nucleotides agree with TRBD2. The CDR3 totals 19 residues. The J segment lost 5 bases and the V segment lost 7 bases, leaving 22 bases of the junction unmatched. Germline CDR1 SNHLY, CDR2 FYNNEI.

This chain joins TRBV7-9 and TRBJ1-4; D is undetermined. V was shortened by 2 bases and J by 8 bases, with 12 bases between the two germline ends. Germline V gene data show CDR1 as SEHNR and CDR2 as FQNEAQ (reference sequence). The CDR3 contains 14 residues. DNA of the CDR3: TGTGCCAGCAGCTTACAGGCCACTGGGGAAAAACTGTTTTTT. This sequence encodes CASSLQATGEKLFF.

The chain combines TRBV2 with TRBJ1-1; D is possibly TRBD1 (6 bases). The CDR3 spans 13 residues. From germline, CDR1 is SNHLY and CDR2 FYNNEI. The germline V and J ends were trimmed by 7 bases and 1 base, with 10 bases remaining between them. The CDR3 region is CASKGQPNTEAFF. As DNA, the CDR3 is TGTGCCAGCAAGGGACAACCGAACACTGAAGCTTTCTTT.

The chain employs TRBV4-1 and TRBJ2-7; weak D call: TRBD1 (6 bases). The V end was cut by 6 bases, the J end by 0 bases, with 12 bases between. Germline lookup yields CDR1 MGHRA and CDR2 YSYEKL. The CDR3 is 14 residues long. The CDR3, as DNA: TGCGCCAGCAGTGGACAGTTCCCCTCCTACGAGCAGTACTTC. It encodes CASSGQFPSYEQYF.

This chain links TRBV2 with TRBJ1-1; 7 bases are a match to TRBD1. CDR3 length: 14 amino acids. J was trimmed by 2 bases and V by 9 bases; bases with no gene match: 9. The germline CDR1 and CDR2 sequences are SNHLY and FYNNEI. CDR3 sequence reads: CARHKQGTNTEAFF. Written as DNA, the CDR3 is TGTGCCAGACACAAACAGGGGACCAACACTGAAGCTTTCTTT.

The chain recombines TRBV9 with TRBJ2-5, with 10 bases identical to TRBD2. The CDR3 is made up of 18 amino acids. The junction had 12 bases not matched to a gene; V was cut back by 0 bases and J by 4 bases. Per germline, CDR1 SGDLS and CDR2 YYNGEE. CDR3 nucleotide sequence: TGTGCCAGCAGCGTAGGTTCACTAGCGGGACCCGAAGGAGAGACCCAGTACTTC. Amino acid sequence: CASSVGSLAGPEGETQYF.

V usage is TRBV6-6 and J usage is TRBJ1-2; a possible D gene is TRBD1 (5 bases). Germline CDR1 is MNHNY and CDR2 is SVGAGI (reference sequence). This CDR3 has 14 amino acids. The germline V and J ends were trimmed by 2 bases and 2 bases, with 9 bases remaining between them. Here the CDR3 reads CASSYRGGNYGYTF. The CDR3 DNA follows: TGTGCCAGCAGTTACCGGGGGGGGAACTATGGCTACACCTTC.

This chain uses TRBV5-8 with TRBJ2-7; D uncertain. Deletions cut 5 bases from V and 2 bases from J, with 11 bases between. This CDR3 has 13 amino acids. Germline-derived CDR1 and CDR2 are SGHTS and YDEGEE. The CDR3 bases are TGTGCCAGCAGTCGATTACGGGCCTACGAGCAGTACTTC. Amino acid sequence: CASSRLRAYEQYF.

The CDR3 DNA reads TGTGCCAGCAGTCCCAGTCGGACAGGGACTACATACGAGCAGTACTTC. It yields the protein CASSPSRTGTTYEQYF. The chain uses TRBV2 and TRBJ2-7; weak D call: TRBD1 (8 bases). Looked up from germline, CDR1 is SNHLY and CDR2 is FYNNEI. The CDR3 covers 16 residues. Trimming removed 5 bases at V and 4 bases at J, with 21 bases between.

The chain is built from TRBV2 and TRBJ1-5, with 9 bases fitting TRBD1. The ends lost 4 bases at V and 2 bases at J; junction bases unmatched: 0. Germline V gives CDR1 SNHLY, CDR2 FYNNEI. The CDR3 is made up of 14 amino acids. The DNA of the CDR3 is TGTGCCAGCAGTGGACAGGGGGGCAATCAGCCCCAGCATTTT. It is translated as CASSGQGGNQPQHF. Drawing the rest from reference TRBV2 and TRBJ1-5, the complete variable domain is EPEVTQTPSHQVTQMGQEVILRCVPISNHLYFYWYRQILGQKVEFLVSFYNNEISEKSEIFDDQFSVERPDGSNFTLKIRSTKLEDSAMYFCASSGQGGNQPQHFGDGTRLSIL.